This record looks at one T cell receptor (beta chain) sequence and its context. This clone's antigen is unknown. No per-base quality is available; no much larger clone lies one base away. This CDR3 is also generated by other DNA sequences in the sample. The cohort comprised 666 healthy bone marrow donors. At the time of sampling, all cohort members were nominally healthy, though unrecorded immune exposures were likely present. The donor was CMV seropositive and was included in the group of some 290 seropositive cohort members. A peripheral blood sample was provided by each donor, and peripheral blood mononuclear cells were used for TCR beta sequencing. The Qiagen DNeasy Blood Extraction Kit was used to extract genomic DNA from the blood cell samples. This sample is drawn from a study of cytomegalovirus exposure and HLA in healthy donors (TCRdb year 2017). A note on the overall study: In an earlier analysis of 587 of the donors, less than 350 Gb of sequence data and 117 million unique TCR beta sequences from roughly 190 million T cells were reported. About 320 gigabases of sequencing data and approximately 85 million unique TCR sequences were included in an early release covering about 700 HLA-typed donors. Roughly 5 DR-DQ haplotypes were handled as single units for association and clustering, since linkage in the cohort was strong. Donor age, sex, ethnicity and CMV serostatus were compiled together with the repertoire data. The study used immunosequencing to profile the T cell repertoires of more than 650 subjects and linked those repertoires to cytomegalovirus serostatus. A later genetic analysis used genome-wide SNP genotypes for about 55% of the 666 donors, treating that subset as a discovery cohort. The study aimed to test whether signatures of past pathogen exposure could be identified by cataloging public T cell receptors. A separate validation cohort of roughly 110 different subjects was used in addition to the roughly 700-subject first cohort. Rather than drawing on any new phenotypic data, the later analysis identified candidate immune exposures from TCR beta sequences and the way those sequences occurred across donors. Every repertoire in the discovery cohort had been generated on one and the same sequencing platform. Typing coverage differed by locus: A, B, C, DRB1 and DQB1 were typed in roughly 620-640 donors, DQA1 in 500 to 550, DPA1 in approximately 610, and DPB1 in about 450. A later analysis re-analyzed previously published TCR beta repertoires from approximately 700 donors and added high-resolution HLA genotyping to study TCR occurrence patterns. Across approximately 400 genotyped donors of the cohort, an average of approximately 200,000 unique TCR beta nucleotide sequences per donor were sequenced, and roughly a sixth of those sequences were non-productive. To decide whether each TCR beta V gene segment behaved as functional or pseudogenic, an earlier analysis of approximately 600 of the donors relied on high-throughput TCR beta sequencing. To predict cytomegalovirus infection status, the study brought together high-throughput TCR immunosequencing, statistical association of individual TCRs with disease status, and machine learning. Of the 300 to 500 genotyped donors, over 80% were placed in the genetic ancestry cluster associated with self-reported Caucasian donors. HLA typing covered class I and class II loci at four-digit resolution. Here is what the overall study found, with its caveats: V-gene and J-gene trimming of TCR beta chains was associated with a missense DCLRE1C variant in a later genetic analysis, and the association was replicated in an independent cohort. Several of the top co-occurrence clusters appeared to be linked to parvovirus B19, influenza, CMV and Epstein-Barr virus, according to a later analysis. A further reported finding was that TCR beta sequences accurately predicted the HLA-A and HLA-B alleles for most subjects in the first cohort. Because counts were too low, about 18 rarely observed V segments, including chromosome 9 orphons, were excluded from the earlier analysis of around 590 of the donors. A later analysis found that most CMV-associated TCR beta chains appeared HLA-restricted, with HLA associations seemingly driven largely by CMV exposure. Most TCR sequences were seen in very few donors, while some public TCRs were found in many individuals. A cluster of highly shared sequence variants was judged likely to represent a technical artifact of the sequencing pipeline. The authors suggested that the approach could potentially be extended to other disease states and immunological phenotypes. Linkage disequilibrium might explain the correlated functional status among segregating V segments, but an unknown experimental factor could not be excluded. Some IMGT-functional V segments, including TRBV6-2 and TRBV6-3, could not be told apart with the 87-base-pair reads, so those segments were excluded. Only TCR beta chains were sequenced in this cohort, and the absence of alpha or paired-chain data limited detectable features. In a later analysis, HLA-associated TCR beta chains were found to be more clonally expanded and to have lower generation probabilities than equally common non-associated chains. According to a later analysis, TCR association rates differed among HLA loci, with DRB1 alleles showing the most associated TCRs and HLA-C alleles showing the fewest. Strong co-occurrence of HLA alleles, especially DR and DQ, made assigning TCR associations to individual alleles difficult. Compared with the roughly 720-donor mean, donors in an Asian-associated ancestry cluster had fewer N-insertions in productive TCRs, according to a later genetic analysis. HLA typing was unavailable for some donors at each locus, so association tests used only the typed subset. In a later analysis, some 17,000 TCR beta sequences were associated with specific HLA alleles at a false discovery rate of 0.05. Broadly in line with IMGT annotations, most TCR beta V segments showed up in productive rearrangements about 87% or about 30% of the time in an earlier analysis of several hundred of the donors. In the study, about 150 TCR beta chains were listed as associated with cytomegalovirus. Immune exposure information for the cohort was limited to CMV serostatus. The presence/absence analyses assumed that sequencing depth was roughly uniform across donors, and that assumption may not be true. In vitro tests confirmed that a few of the cytomegalovirus-associated TCR beta chains recognize cytomegalovirus antigens. In both the original and validation cohorts, the classifier was reported to diagnose cytomegalovirus status with high specificity and sensitivity.

The CDR1 and CDR2 encoded by the germline V gene are SGHRS and YFSETQ. V sheds 0 bases and J sheds 3 bases, leaving 10 bases between their ends. The CDR3 covers 14 residues, taking in both the cysteine and the phenylalanine. Only the CDR3 part of the read is kept: 42 bases, read in frame from the first base. Library creation used the immunoSEQ multiplex PCR assay. A mixture of 60 forward primers for TCR Vbeta segments and 13 reverse primers for TCR Jbeta segments was used in the multiplex PCR. A multiplex PCR assay on genomic DNA amplified the CDR3 region of rearranged TCR beta genes. Amplified TCR beta libraries were sequenced as 87-base-pair reads on the Illumina HiSeq System. In the original analysis: Across the 666 repertoires, a later analysis counted roughly 84 million unique TCR beta chains, 9.5 million to 13 million of which were shared by at least two donors. To remove PCR and sequencing errors, raw reads were error-corrected and collapsed into unique sequences using a nearest-neighbor algorithm that merged closely related sequences. To assign V, D and J gene segments, CDR3 sequences were aligned to IMGT reference sequences. For a sequence to be retained, at least a six-nucleotide match to both a V gene segment and a J gene segment was required. A rearrangement was called productive if the CDR3 had no stop codons and remained in frame with V and J, and every other rearrangement was called non-productive. Following IMGT convention, CDR3 was defined as the stretch from the second conserved V-encoded cysteine to the conserved J-encoded phenylalanine. The earlier analysis of 450 to 750 of the donors excluded any sequence lacking an unambiguous match to a single V gene segment. An earlier analysis of under 750 of the donors called V segments functional above 56.7% productive rearrangements and segregating when the between-donor standard deviation exceeded 5%. A statistical classification framework was developed to diagnose cytomegalovirus status using the catalog of TCR beta chain sequences. In a later analysis, V and J genes were assigned by comparing TCR nucleotide sequences against IMGT/GENE-DB human TR gene sequences. A later analysis assigned CDR3 sequences and most-parsimonious VDJ recombination scenarios with the TCRdist pipeline. In a later analysis, each TCR beta chain was defined by its CDR3 amino acid sequence together with its V-gene family, and reads without a unique V-gene family were excluded. As a way to deal with suspected cross-contamination and a sequencing artifact, a later analysis dropped over 550 nucleotide sequences that were highly shared and had low generation probability. In a later analysis, a clonal expansion index was calculated for each public chain from normalized within-repertoire ranks of inferred template counts. In a later analysis, generation probabilities were computed using a VDJ recombination model fitted to out-of-frame rearrangements, and the results were checked against IGoR. Hypergeometric tests were used in a later analysis to score TCR-TCR, TCR-HLA and TCR-CMV co-occurrence, with a repertoire-size bias correction applied to the TCR pairs. A later analysis estimated false discovery rates by permuting HLA or CMV assignments 20 times. A later analysis grouped co-occurring TCRs with DBSCAN, adding TCRdist sequence similarity when clustering within HLA-allele-positive subsets. For co-occurrence clustering, repertoires with fewer than 30,000 or more than 120,000 public chains were excluded, along with roughly 5 repertoires with anomalous nucleotide sharing. The table was pulled from immuneACCESS by TCRdb, which kept in-frame rearrangements only. Such tables lose some clones; where checked, under half of the loss comes from unresolved V genes, and the rest has no known cause. The V and J calls and clone size are taken from that table; D and trimming were inferred from the DNA. A total of 80,000 to 130,000 clones appear in this sample, about four fifths of them only once. In total, the top ten clones hold under 5% of the sample.

The chain couples TRBV5-1 to TRBJ2-7, and the D gene may be TRBD1, 6 bases matching. The TCR comes from a female donor in good health and CMV-seropositive. The sequenced sample consisted of PBMCs. The DNA sequence is TGCGCCAGCAGCTTGGTAGGGGGTAGCTACGAGCAGTACTTC. Its coded protein is CASSLVGGSYEQYF.